Listed below are T cell receptor beta chains from one sample, sequenced in a study of T cell responses to AZD1222 COVID-19 vaccine. Sequenced by immunoSEQ multiplex PCR; TCRdb stores in-frame clones only, minus some. The sample lists 95,000 to 100,000 clones; roughly nine tenths were seen once. This specimen consisted of peripheral blood, obtained on day 0 of AZD1222 vaccination. These receptors were collected from an adult in good health. Each CDR3 is given without its conserved first and last residue.

J gene: TRBJ1-1
V gene: TRBV11-2
CDR3 protein: ASSLVRNTEAF

J gene: TRBJ2-3
V gene: TRBV30
CDR3 protein: AWSLGLAGGGDTQY

J gene: TRBJ2-7
V gene: TRBV11-2
CDR3 protein: ASRGTSGYEQY

J gene: TRBJ2-5
V gene: TRBV19
CDR3 protein: ASSNPMIGQFQETQY

J gene: TRBJ2-7
V gene: TRBV7-9
CDR3 protein: ASSRLAISYEQY

J gene: TRBJ1-1
V gene: TRBV5-6
CDR3 protein: ASSLVRFEAF

J gene: TRBJ2-7
V gene: TRBV7-6
CDR3 protein: ASSSRLAGHYEQY

J gene: TRBJ1-1
V gene: TRBV6-5
CDR3 protein: ASSYSSAGAGTEAF

J gene: TRBJ2-3
V gene: TRBV5-5
CDR3 protein: ASSLLSRGSTDTQY

J gene: TRBJ1-1
V gene: TRBV6-5
CDR3 protein: ASSSPTGSAF

J gene: TRBJ2-5
V gene: TRBV5-8
CDR3 protein: ASSYPAEFY

J gene: TRBJ2-3
V gene: TRBV5-1
CDR3 protein: ASSLTGRSDTQY

J gene: TRBJ2-3
V gene: TRBV6-2/TRBV6-3
CDR3 protein: ASSSLRRDSYGADTQY

J gene: TRBJ2-7
V gene: TRBV27
CDR3 protein: ASRNQGINSYEQY

J gene: TRBJ2-5
V gene: TRBV5-4
CDR3 protein: ASGGSQETQY

J gene: TRBJ2-2
V gene: TRBV7-7
CDR3 protein: ASSLSLAGGGPGELF

J gene: TRBJ1-5
V gene: TRBV7-8
CDR3 protein: ASSFVLGDQPQH

J gene: TRBJ2-7
V gene: TRBV7-3
CDR3 protein: ASSEGTSGNYEQY

J gene: TRBJ1-1
V gene: TRBV5-6
CDR3 protein: ASSSGVGGMNTEAF

J gene: TRBJ2-1
V gene: TRBV5-1
CDR3 protein: ASSDIYNEQF

J gene: TRBJ1-1
V gene: TRBV4-1
CDR3 protein: ASSLGQRTEAF

J gene: TRBJ1-1
V gene: TRBV5-1
CDR3 protein: ASSLVVWRGQGWGTEAF

J gene: TRBJ2-7
V gene: TRBV6-5
CDR3 protein: ASSYDSSYEQY

J gene: TRBJ1-5
V gene: TRBV5-1
CDR3 protein: ASSLDSSNQPQH

J gene: TRBJ1-4
V gene: TRBV29-1
CDR3 protein: SANRGAEKLF

J gene: TRBJ1-3
V gene: TRBV30
CDR3 protein: AWSLPRYIKALLSGNTIY

J gene: TRBJ2-3
V gene: TRBV19
CDR3 protein: ASGTGYLAGGTSTDTQY

J gene: TRBJ1-2
V gene: TRBV28
CDR3 protein: ASSLPSGGTYGYT

J gene: TRBJ2-7
V gene: TRBV28
CDR3 protein: ASSLPVGGGTYEQY

J gene: TRBJ1-3
V gene: TRBV29-1
CDR3 protein: SVGHDTIY

J gene: TRBJ2-5
V gene: TRBV19
CDR3 protein: ASSIAREETQY

J gene: TRBJ2-2
V gene: TRBV2
CDR3 protein: ASKAYLNTGELF

J gene: TRBJ1-6
V gene: TRBV7-8
CDR3 protein: ASSPSWKGRRGSPLH